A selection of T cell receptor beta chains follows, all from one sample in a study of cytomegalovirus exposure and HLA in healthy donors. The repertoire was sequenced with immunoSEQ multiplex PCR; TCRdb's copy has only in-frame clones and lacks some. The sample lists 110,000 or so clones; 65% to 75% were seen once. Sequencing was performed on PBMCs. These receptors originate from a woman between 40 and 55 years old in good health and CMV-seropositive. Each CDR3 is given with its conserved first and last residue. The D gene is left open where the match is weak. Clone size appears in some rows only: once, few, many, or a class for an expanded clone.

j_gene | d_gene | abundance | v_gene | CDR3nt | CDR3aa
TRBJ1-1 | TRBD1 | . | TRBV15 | TGTGCCACCAGCAGGGACAGGGGGCGCCCCACTGAAGCTTTCTTT | CATSRDRGRPTEAFF
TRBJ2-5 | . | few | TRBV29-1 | TGCAGCGTTACCTCGATCGAGGAGACCCAGTACTTC | CSVTSIEETQYF
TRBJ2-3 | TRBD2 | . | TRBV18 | TGTGCCAGCTCACCGGGACTAGCGGGAGCAGATACGCAGTATTTT | CASSPGLAGADTQYF
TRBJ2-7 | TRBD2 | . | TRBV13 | TGTGCCAGCAGCTTGGAGCGGGAAGGTGACTACGAGCAGTACTTC | CASSLEREGDYEQYF
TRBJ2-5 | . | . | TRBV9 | TGTGCCAGCAGCGACAAACAGGGGGGAGGGGAGACCCAGTACTTC | CASSDKQGGGETQYF
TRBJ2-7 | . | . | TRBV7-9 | TGTGCCAGCAGCTTAAGTGAGGTCCGCCCTTACTTC | CASSLSEVRPYF
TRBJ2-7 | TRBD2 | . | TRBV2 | TGTGCCAGCCGGGGTAGCGGGAGTCGCGGGCAGTACTTC | CASRGSGSRGQYF
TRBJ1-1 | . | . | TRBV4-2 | TGTGCCAGCAGCCAAGGTCTTTGGGTAGCGAACACTGAAGCTTTCTTT | CASSQGLWVANTEAFF
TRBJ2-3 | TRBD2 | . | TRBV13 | TGCGCCAGCAGCTCCCGACTAGCGGGGGGACTAAAATTGGTAAGCACAGATACGCAGTATTTT | CASSSRLAGGLKLVSTDTQYF
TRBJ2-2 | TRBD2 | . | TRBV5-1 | TGCGCCAGCAGCCCCAGCGGGGGGAGCACCGGGGAGCTGTTTTTT | CASSPSGGSTGELFF
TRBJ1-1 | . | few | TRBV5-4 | TGTGCCAGCAGCTTAGACATTTCTAAAGCTTTCTTT | CASSLDISKAFF
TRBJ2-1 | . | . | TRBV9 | TGTGCCAGCAGCACCAGACAGTGGGCCTACAATGAGCAGTTCTTC | CASSTRQWAYNEQFF
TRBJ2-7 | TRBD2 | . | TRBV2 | TGTGCCAGCAGTCGGGTAGCGGGAGGGTACGAGCAGTACTTC | CASSRVAGGYEQYF
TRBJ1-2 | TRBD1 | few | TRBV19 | TGTGCCAGTAGTGCCAACCCAGGGGGCGCAGCGGATGGCTACACCTTC | CASSANPGGAADGYTF
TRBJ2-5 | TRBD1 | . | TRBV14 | TGTGCCAGCAGCCAACGACAGGGGAGGGAGACCCAGTACTTC | CASSQRQGRETQYF
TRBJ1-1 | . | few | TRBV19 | TGTGCCAGTACTACGACAGAGAACACTGAAGCTTTCTTT | CASTTTENTEAFF
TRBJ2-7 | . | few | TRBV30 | TGTGCCTGGAGTGGGACAAAAGGCCCCTACGAGCAGTACTTC | CAWSGTKGPYEQYF
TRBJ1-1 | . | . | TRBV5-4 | TGTGCCAGCAGCTTGGCCCCATACCTACCAAGCACTGAAGCTTTCTTT | CASSLAPYLPSTEAFF
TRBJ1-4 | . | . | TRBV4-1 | TGCGCCAGCAGCCAAGAAGGAGGCCCCGGGCGGGGAACTAATGAAAAACTGTTTTTT | CASSQEGGPGRGTNEKLFF
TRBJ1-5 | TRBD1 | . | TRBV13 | TGTGCCAGCAGCCCGACAGGGGGAAAGCCCCAGCATTTT | CASSPTGGKPQHF
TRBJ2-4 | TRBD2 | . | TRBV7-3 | TGTGCCAGCAGCTTCCGTAGACTAGCGGGAGGCCTTTCCAAAAACATTCAGTACTTC | CASSFRRLAGGLSKNIQYF
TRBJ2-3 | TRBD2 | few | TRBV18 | TGTGCCAGCTCACCTCGGCGGGGGGGCCGAGATACGCAGTATTTT | CASSPRRGGRDTQYF
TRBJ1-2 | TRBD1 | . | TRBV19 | TGTGCCAGTAGTATCGCCGGGACAGGCTCTTCTAACTATGGCTACACCTTC | CASSIAGTGSSNYGYTF
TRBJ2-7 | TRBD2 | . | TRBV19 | TGTGCCAGTAGTATAGTTTCTAGCGGCCGCCGCGGGGAGCAGTACTTC | CASSIVSSGRRGEQYF
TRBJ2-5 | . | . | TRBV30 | TGTGCCTCCCAGGGGGGGGGACAGGCCCAGTACTTC | CASQGGGQAQYF